This T cell receptor beta chain came from a study of blood T cell repertoires in COVID-19. The overall study: The United States, Italy and Spain provided the acute and convalescent COVID-19 samples. The cDNA or gDNA used as material had been derived from T cells, B-cell-depleted T cells, or PBMCs.

Under the authors' procedure: Counts of nucleated cells, estimated from reference gene primer amplification, were obtained. Sequenced by immunoSEQ multiplex PCR; TCRdb stores in-frame clones only, minus some. The D gene and trimming were derived from the DNA, and the V and J assignments and clone size from that table. The table shows hundreds of thousands of clones, with around 89% occurring only once. Sequenced sample: peripheral blood. The source is a woman aged 55 to 70 with acute or convalescent COVID-19.

Here the CDR3 DNA reads TGTGCCAGCAGCCAAGATCCCACAGGGGGCCGGGAGACCCAGTACTTC. It translates to CASSQDPTGGRETQYF. The chain recombines TRBV14 with TRBJ2-5; 9 bases map to TRBD1. This CDR3 contains 16 residues. The V gene's germline CDR1 is SGHDN and CDR2 FVKESK. V lost 0 bases to trimming and J lost 5 bases; unmatched junction nucleotides: 7. The whole variable domain, remainder taken from reference TRBV14 and TRBJ2-5, is EAGVTQFPSHSVIEKGQTVTLRCDPISGHDNLYWYRRVMGKEIKFLLHFVKESKQDESGMPNNRFLAERTGGTYSTLKVQPAELEDSGVYFCASSQDPTGGRETQYFGPGTRLLVL.